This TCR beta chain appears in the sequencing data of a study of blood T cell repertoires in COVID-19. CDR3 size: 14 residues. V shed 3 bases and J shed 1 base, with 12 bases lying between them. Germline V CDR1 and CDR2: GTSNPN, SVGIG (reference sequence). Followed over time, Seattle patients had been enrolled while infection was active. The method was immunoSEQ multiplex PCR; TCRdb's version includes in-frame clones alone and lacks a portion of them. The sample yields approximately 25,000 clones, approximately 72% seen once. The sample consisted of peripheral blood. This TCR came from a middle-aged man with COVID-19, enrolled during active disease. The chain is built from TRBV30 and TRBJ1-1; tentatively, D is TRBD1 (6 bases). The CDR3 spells CAWSPGQPNTEAFF. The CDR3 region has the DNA TGTGCCTGGAGCCCGGGACAACCGAACACTGAAGCTTTCTTT.